This TCR beta chain was identified during a study of cytotoxic CD8 clonotypes in ibrutinib-treated CLL. Looking at the study overall: Responses comprised around 24 partial and 2 complete; at median around six years, approximately 14 remained remitted and roughly twelve progressed. Once treatment had gone on for a median of 12 months, range 6 to 36, response samples were drawn.

Concerning this clone itself: Its target is unknown.

The CDR3 consists of 14 residues. V was pared by 2 bases and J by 7 bases, with 14 bases between. Germline V gene lookup returns CDR1 SNHLY and CDR2 FYNNEI. The targeted sequencing depth was 1 in 200,000 to 1 in 1 million T cells. Sequencing was performed with immunoSEQ multiplex PCR; in TCRdb, only in-frame clones are kept and a portion is missing. Here the sample spans fewer than 90,000 clones, more than 60% being singletons. Study observations and caveats: Clonality was higher at ibrutinib response and returned toward baseline at progression.

The V call is TRBV2, the J call TRBJ1-2; D is undetermined. The starting material was PBMCs, obtained after 12 months of ibrutinib treatment. The TCR originated in a human donor with chronic lymphocytic leukemia. DNA for the CDR3: TGTGCCAGCAGTGAACTCAGGCTCGGCGTTGGCTACACCTTC. Amino acid sequence: CASSELRLGVGYTF.